These 6 T cell receptor beta chains share one sample of origin, sequenced in a study of T cells in Graves' hyperthyroidism and ophthalmopathy. There were TCR beta CDR3 regions amplified from RNA transcripts. Carried out on the TCR CDR3, a first-round RT-PCR used the HTBI primer set. TCRdb re-called the multiplex PCR reads through MiXCR, storing one row per CDR3 protein. This table holds 540,000 or so distinct CDR3 sequences, 15% to 18% found once. Sequenced: blood. The receptors were sampled from a woman in her twenties or thirties with Graves' hyperthyroidism.

This clonotype was counted ten times or more. This sequence joins TRBV28 and TRBJ2-7; 8 bases line up with TRBD2. Germline CDR1 is MDHEN and CDR2 is SYDVKM. The CDR3 runs to 14 residues. Unmatched junction bases numbered 11, after V lost 7 bases and J lost 6 bases. CDR3 loop: CASTPGGEGLEQYF. DNA for the CDR3: TGTGCCAGCACCCCGGGGGGGGAAGGTCTCGAGCAGTACTTC.

The rearrangement joins TRBV5-4 to TRBJ2-5, with 10 nucleotides matching TRBD1. CDR3 length: 17 amino acids. J lost 4 bases, V lost 3 bases, and 12 bases had no gene match. The germline V gene encodes CDR1 SGHNT and CDR2 YYREEE (reference sequence). The DNA for the CDR3 is TGTGCCAGCAGCTCGTTGAGTGACAGGGGGCCAGGAGAGACCCAGTACTTC. Its translation is CASSSLSDRGPGETQYF. The full variable domain, rest sourced from reference TRBV5-4 and TRBJ2-5, is ETGVTQSPTHLIKTRGQQVTLRCSSQSGHNTVSWYQQALGQGPQFIFQYYREEENGRGNFPPRFSGLQFPNYSSELNVNALELDDSALYLCASSSLSDRGPGETQYFGPGTRLLVL.

Details on this clonotype: A read error may be the cause here, since a much bigger clone is one base away. The rearrangement uses TRBV27 and TRBJ2-7; 7 positions agree with TRBD2. Germline CDR1 MNHEY, CDR2 SMNVEV (reference sequence). The J segment lost 6 bases and the V segment lost 3 bases, leaving 8 bases of the junction unmatched. The CDR3 is 14 residues long. This CDR3 reads CASSLGGGEGEQYF. CDR3 bases: TGTGCCAGCAGTTTGGGGGGGGGGGAAGGCGAGCAGTACTTC.

This clonotype was detected ten times or more. V and J are TRBV7-3 and TRBJ2-3; TRBD1 agrees at 10 bases. The CDR3 is made up of 16 amino acids. Germline CDR1 SGHTA, CDR2 FQGTGA. J was trimmed by 2 bases and V by 5 bases; bases with no gene match: 7. The CDR3 protein is CASSLGTGDFTDTQYF. CDR3 coding DNA: TGTGCCAGCAGCCTCGGGACAGGGGACTTCACAGATACGCAGTATTTT. Drawing the rest from reference TRBV7-3 and TRBJ2-3, the complete variable domain is GAGVSQTPSNKVTEKGKYVELRCDPISGHTALYWYRQSLGQGPEFLIYFQGTGAADDSGLPNDRFFAVRPEGSVSTLKIQRTERGDSAVYLCASSLGTGDFTDTQYFGPGTRLTVL.

This chain's CDR3 is CASKAEGQKETQYF. The CDR3 DNA sequence: TGCGCCAGCAAGGCGGAGGGGCAAAAAGAGACCCAGTACTTC. This chain connects TRBV5-1 to TRBJ2-5; TRBD2 is a possible D gene (6 bases). V gave up 6 bases and J gave up 3 bases, with 15 bases separating them. Germline loops: CDR1 SGHRS, CDR2 YFSETQ. The CDR3 length is 14 residues.

This clonotype was observed many times. V is TRBV7-2 and J is TRBJ2-7, with D perhaps matching TRBD2 (6 bases). Germline CDR1 reads SGHTA; CDR2 reads FQGNSA. The V and J ends lost 0 bases and 3 bases respectively, with 12 bases between them. CDR3 size: 15 residues. CDR3 protein: CASSLAASANYEQYF. The CDR3 DNA follows: TGTGCCAGCAGCTTAGCGGCTAGCGCTAACTACGAGCAGTACTTC.